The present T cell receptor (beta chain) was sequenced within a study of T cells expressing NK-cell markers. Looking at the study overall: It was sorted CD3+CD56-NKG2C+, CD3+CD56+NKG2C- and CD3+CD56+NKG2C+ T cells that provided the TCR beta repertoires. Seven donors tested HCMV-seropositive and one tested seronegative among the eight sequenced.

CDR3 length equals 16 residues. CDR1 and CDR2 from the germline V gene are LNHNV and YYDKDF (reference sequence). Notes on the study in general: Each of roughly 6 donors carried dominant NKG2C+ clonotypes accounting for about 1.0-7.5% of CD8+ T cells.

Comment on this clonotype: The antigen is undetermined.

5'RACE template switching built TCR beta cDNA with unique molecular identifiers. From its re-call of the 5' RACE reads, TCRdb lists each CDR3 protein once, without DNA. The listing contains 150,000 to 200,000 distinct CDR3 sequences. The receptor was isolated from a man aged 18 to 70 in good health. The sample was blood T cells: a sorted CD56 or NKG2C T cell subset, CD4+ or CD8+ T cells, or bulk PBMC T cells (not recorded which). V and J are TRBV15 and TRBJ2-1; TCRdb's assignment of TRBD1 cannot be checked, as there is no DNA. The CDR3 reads CATSRGGTRSYNEQFF.